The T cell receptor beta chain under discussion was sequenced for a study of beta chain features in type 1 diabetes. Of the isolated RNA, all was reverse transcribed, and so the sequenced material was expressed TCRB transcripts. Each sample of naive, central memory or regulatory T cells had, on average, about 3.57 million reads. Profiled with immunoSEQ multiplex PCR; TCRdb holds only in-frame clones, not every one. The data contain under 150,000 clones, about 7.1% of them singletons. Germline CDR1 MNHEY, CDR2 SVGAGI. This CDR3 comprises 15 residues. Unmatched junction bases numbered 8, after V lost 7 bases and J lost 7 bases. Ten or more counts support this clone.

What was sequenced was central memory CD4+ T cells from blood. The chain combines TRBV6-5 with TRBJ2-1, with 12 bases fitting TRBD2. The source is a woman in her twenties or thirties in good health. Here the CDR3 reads CASKRTSGTGNEQFF. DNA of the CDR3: TGTGCCAGCAAGAGGACTAGCGGGACGGGAAATGAGCAGTTCTTC.